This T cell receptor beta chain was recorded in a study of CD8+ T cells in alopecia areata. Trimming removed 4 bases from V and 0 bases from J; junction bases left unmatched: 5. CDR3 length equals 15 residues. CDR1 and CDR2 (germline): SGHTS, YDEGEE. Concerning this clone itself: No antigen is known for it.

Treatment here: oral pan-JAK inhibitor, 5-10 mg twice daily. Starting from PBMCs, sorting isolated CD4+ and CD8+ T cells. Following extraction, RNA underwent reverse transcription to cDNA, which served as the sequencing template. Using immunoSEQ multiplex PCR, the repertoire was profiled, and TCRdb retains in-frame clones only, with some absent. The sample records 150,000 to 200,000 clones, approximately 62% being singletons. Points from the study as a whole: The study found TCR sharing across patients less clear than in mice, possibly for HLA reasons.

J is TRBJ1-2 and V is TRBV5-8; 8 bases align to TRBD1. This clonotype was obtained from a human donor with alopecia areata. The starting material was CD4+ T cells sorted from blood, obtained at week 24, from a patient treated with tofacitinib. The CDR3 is CASSLRGPANYGYTF. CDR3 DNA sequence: TGTGCCAGCAGCCTCAGGGGGCCGGCTAACTATGGCTACACCTTC.